Here is one TCR beta chain with its context. The entry originates in a study of siplizumab effects on memory and regulatory T cells. Method: immunoSEQ multiplex PCR; TCRdb's copy keeps in-frame clones and lacks some. The repertoire holds 57,000 or so clones, with roughly 93% as singletons. This CDR3 comprises 13 residues. V was clipped by 3 bases and J by 6 bases; unmatched bases: 3. CDR1 is MDHEN, CDR2 SYDVKM, per germline. The TCR sequence derives from a human donor in good health. Input material: CD8+ T cells sorted from blood. This chain connects TRBV28 to TRBJ2-7; 9 bases agree with TRBD2. The CDR3 reads CASSFAGGREQYF. CDR3 nucleotides: TGTGCCAGCAGTTTCGCGGGAGGGCGCGAGCAGTACTTC.